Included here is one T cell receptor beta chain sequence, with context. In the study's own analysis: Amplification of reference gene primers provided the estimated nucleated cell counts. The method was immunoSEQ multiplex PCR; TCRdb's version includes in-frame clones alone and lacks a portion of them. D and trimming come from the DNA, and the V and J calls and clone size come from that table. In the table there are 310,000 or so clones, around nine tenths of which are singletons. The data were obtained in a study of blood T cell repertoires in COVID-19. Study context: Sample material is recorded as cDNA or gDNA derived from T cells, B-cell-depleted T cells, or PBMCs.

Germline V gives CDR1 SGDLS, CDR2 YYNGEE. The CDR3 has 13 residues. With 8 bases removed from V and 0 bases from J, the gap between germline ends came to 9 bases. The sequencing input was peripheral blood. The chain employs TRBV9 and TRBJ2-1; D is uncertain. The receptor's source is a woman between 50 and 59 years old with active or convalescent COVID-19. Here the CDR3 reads CASKKSSYNEQFF. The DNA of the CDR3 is TGTGCCAGTAAGAAGAGCTCCTACAATGAGCAGTTCTTC.